Listed below are T cell receptor beta chains from one sample, sequenced in a study of shared clonotypes between healthy human individuals. The data were produced by immunoSEQ multiplex PCR, yet TCRdb's version contains in-frame clones alone and is incomplete. This sample has about 660,000 clones, with approximately 79% found just once. The sequenced material came from memory CD4+ T cells sorted from blood. The receptors derive from a woman under 40 in good health. Both conserved end residues are part of each CDR3. Each record gives: CDR3 protein, CDR3 DNA, D gene, J gene, clone size, V gene. A D gene is named only where the DNA matches it firmly. The size of a clone is reported for some rows only, either as once, few or many, or as a class for expanded clones.

CASSYDRVNSPLHF | TGTGCCAGCAGCTACGACAGGGTTAATTCACCCCTCCACTTT | TRBD1 | TRBJ1-6 | . | TRBV5-4
CASSQVTGVTLGEQYF | TGCGCCAGCAGCCAAGTGACAGGGGTTACACTTGGCGAGCAGTACTTC | TRBD1 | TRBJ2-7 | . | TRBV4-1
CATSRDFSLYSNQPQHF | TGTGCCACCAGCAGAGATTTTTCCCTCTATAGCAATCAGCCCCAGCATTTT | . | TRBJ1-5 | few | TRBV15
CASSRTSYEQYF | TGTGCCAGCAGTCGGACCTCCTACGAGCAGTACTTC | . | TRBJ2-7 | few | TRBV6-6
CASRKGQGDNEQFF | TGCGCCAGCAGGAAGGGACAGGGGGACAATGAGCAGTTCTTC | TRBD1 | TRBJ2-1 | . | TRBV4-1
CASSSWGTSGANVLTF | TGCGCCAGCAGCTCTTGGGGCACCTCTGGGGCCAACGTCCTGACTTTC | . | TRBJ2-6 | . | TRBV5-1
CASSAPGGIIDIQYF | TGTGCCAGCAGTGCACCTGGCGGGATTATTGACATTCAGTACTTC | . | TRBJ2-4 | many | TRBV6-1
CASSPQGGTEAFF | TGTGCCAGCAGCCCACAGGGGGGGACTGAAGCTTTCTTT | TRBD1 | TRBJ1-1 | . | TRBV7-3
CASSQDGTSGSRQFF | TGTGCCAGCAGCCAAGACGGGACTAGTGGAAGTCGGCAGTTCTTC | TRBD2 | TRBJ2-1 | . | TRBV14
CASSSRQNSPLHF | TGTGCCAGCAGCTCCCGACAGAATTCACCCCTCCACTTT | . | TRBJ1-6 | . | TRBV27
CSVEEFTSGGSDEQFF | TGCAGCGTTGAAGAATTTACTAGCGGAGGGAGCGATGAGCAGTTCTTC | TRBD2 | TRBJ2-1 | . | TRBV29-1
CASSESGDRGLSEQFF | TGTGCCAGCAGTGAATCAGGGGACAGGGGGCTTAGTGAGCAGTTCTTC | TRBD1 | TRBJ2-1 | . | TRBV25-1
CSVGGPTDEQYF | TGCAGCGTCGGAGGCCCCACGGACGAGCAGTACTTC | . | TRBJ2-7 | . | TRBV29-1
CASSLRDTDTQYF | TGTGCCAGTAGTCTGCGGGACACAGATACGCAGTATTTT | . | TRBJ2-3 | . | TRBV19
CASRDGQGSYEQYF | TGTGCCAGCAGAGACGGACAGGGCTCCTACGAGCAGTACTTC | TRBD1 | TRBJ2-7 | few | TRBV27
CASSASGRSSGNTIYF | TGTGCCAGCAGTGCAAGCGGCAGGAGTTCTGGAAACACCATATATTTT | . | TRBJ1-3 | . | TRBV2
CASALGQWSYEQYF | TGTGCCAGTGCTCTAGGACAGTGGTCCTACGAGCAGTACTTC | . | TRBJ2-7 | once | TRBV19
CASSTGGEQFF | TGTGCCAGCAGTACAGGAGGTGAGCAGTTCTTC | . | TRBJ2-1 | once | TRBV2
CASSSQGGNQPQHF | TGTGCCAGTAGTTCCCAAGGGGGGAATCAGCCCCAGCATTTT | . | TRBJ1-5 | . | TRBV19
CASSQDIIRGYRNIQETQYF | TGTGCCAGCAGCCAAGATATCATCCGGGGCTACCGCAACATCCAAGAGACCCAGTACTTC | . | TRBJ2-5 | . | TRBV4-2
CASRLGQGGYGYTF | TGTGCCAGCAGACTTGGACAGGGTGGCTATGGCTACACCTTC | TRBD1 | TRBJ1-2 | . | TRBV6-5
CASRAPFSGNIIYF | TGTGCCAGCAGGGCGCCATTCTCTGGAAACATCATATATTTT | . | TRBJ1-3 | . | TRBV28
CASSRSWASGSNTQYF | TGTGCCAGCAGCCGCAGCTGGGCTAGCGGGAGTAATACGCAGTATTTT | TRBD2 | TRBJ2-3 | . | TRBV5-4
CASSLGSGPGVNEQFF | TGTGCCAGCAGCTTAGGGTCTGGACCAGGGGTGAATGAGCAGTTCTTC | . | TRBJ2-1 | . | TRBV11-3
CASSFWTSGRASPDTQYF | TGTGCCAGTAGTTTCTGGACTAGCGGGAGGGCCAGCCCAGATACGCAGTATTTT | TRBD2 | TRBJ2-3 | once | TRBV19
CSTRTSGRTLAETQYF | TGCAGCACTAGGACTAGCGGCAGAACCCTCGCGGAGACCCAGTACTTC | TRBD2 | TRBJ2-5 | once | TRBV29-1
CASSFLTSGTYEQYF | TGTGCCAGCAGTTTTTTGACTAGCGGGACCTACGAGCAGTACTTC | TRBD2 | TRBJ2-7 | . | TRBV27
CASSDRGGGNEKLFF | TGTGCCAGCAGTGACCGCGGCGGGGGGAATGAAAAACTGTTTTTT | . | TRBJ1-4 | . | TRBV6-4
CSAGGLAAFF | TGCAGTGCTGGGGGACTGGCAGCTTTCTTT | . | TRBJ1-1 | . | TRBV20-1
CASSRLREETQYF | TGTGCCAGCAGTCGACTACGGGAAGAGACCCAGTACTTC | . | TRBJ2-5 | . | TRBV6-1
CASSQTGGAPEAFF | TGCGCCAGCAGCCAAACAGGAGGGGCACCCGAAGCTTTCTTT | . | TRBJ1-1 | . | TRBV4-1
CASSHSYGTEAFF | TGTGCCAGCAGCCATTCCTATGGCACTGAAGCTTTCTTT | . | TRBJ1-1 | . | TRBV14
CASSNQPGLAGYQETQYF | TGTGCCAGCAGCAACCAACCGGGACTAGCGGGATACCAAGAGACCCAGTACTTC | TRBD2 | TRBJ2-5 | . | TRBV11-3
CASSLGTATRAFF | TGTGCCAGCAGCTTAGGGACGGCTACACGAGCTTTCTTT | . | TRBJ1-1 | . | TRBV7-9
CASSLSPRGSEKLFF | TGTGCCAGCAGCTTGTCACCCAGGGGGTCAGAAAAACTGTTTTTT | TRBD1 | TRBJ1-4 | few | TRBV5-6